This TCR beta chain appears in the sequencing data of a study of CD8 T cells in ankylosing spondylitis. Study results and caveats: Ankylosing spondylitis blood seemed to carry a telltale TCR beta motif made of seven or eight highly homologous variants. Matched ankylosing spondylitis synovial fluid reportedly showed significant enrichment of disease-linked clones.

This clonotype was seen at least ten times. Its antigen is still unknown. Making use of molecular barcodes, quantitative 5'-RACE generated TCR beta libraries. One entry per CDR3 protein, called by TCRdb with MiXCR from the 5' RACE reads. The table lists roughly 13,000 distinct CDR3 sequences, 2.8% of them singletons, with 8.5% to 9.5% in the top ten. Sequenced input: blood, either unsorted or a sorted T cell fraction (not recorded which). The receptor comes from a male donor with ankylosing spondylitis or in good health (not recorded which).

The CDR3 bases are TGTGCCAGCAGCGCCGGGGGGACAGTGGGGTTCACAGATACGCAGTATTTT. It translates to CASSAGGTVGFTDTQYF. The chain combines TRBV9 with TRBJ2-3; the D call may be TRBD1 or TRBD2 (7 bases each). CDR1 SGDLS and CDR2 YYNGEE come from the germline V gene. This CDR3 has 17 amino acids. Trimming shortened V by 3 bases and J by 2 bases, and 19 bases separated the two germline ends. Full variable domain (rest looked up from reference TRBV9 and TRBJ2-3): DSGVTQTPKHLITATGQRVTLRCSPRSGDLSVYWYQQSLDQGLQFLIQYYNGEERAKGNILERFSAQQFPDLHSELNLSSLELGDSALYFCASSAGGTVGFTDTQYFGPGTRLTVL.